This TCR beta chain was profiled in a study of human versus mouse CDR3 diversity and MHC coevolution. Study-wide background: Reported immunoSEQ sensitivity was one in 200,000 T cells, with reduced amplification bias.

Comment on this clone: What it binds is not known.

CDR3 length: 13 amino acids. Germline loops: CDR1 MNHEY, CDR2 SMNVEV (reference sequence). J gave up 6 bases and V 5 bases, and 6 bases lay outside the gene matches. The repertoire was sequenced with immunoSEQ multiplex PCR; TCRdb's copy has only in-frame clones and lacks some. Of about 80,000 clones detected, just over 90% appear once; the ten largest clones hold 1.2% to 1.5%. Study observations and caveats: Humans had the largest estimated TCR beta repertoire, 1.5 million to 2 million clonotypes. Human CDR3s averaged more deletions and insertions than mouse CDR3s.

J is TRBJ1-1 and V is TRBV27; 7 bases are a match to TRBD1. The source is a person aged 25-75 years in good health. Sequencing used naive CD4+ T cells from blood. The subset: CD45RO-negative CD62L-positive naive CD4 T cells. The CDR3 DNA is TGTGCCAGCAGTGGGACCAGGGGGGCTGAAGCTTTCTTT. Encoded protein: CASSGTRGAEAFF.